Listed below are T cell receptor beta chains from one sample, sequenced in a study of beta chain features in type 1 diabetes. The data were produced by immunoSEQ multiplex PCR, yet TCRdb's version contains in-frame clones alone and is incomplete. The table shows 450,000 to 600,000 clones, with roughly 31% occurring only once. Sequencing used naive CD4+ T cells from blood. Receptors were obtained from a man between 18 and 29 years old in good health. Both conserved end residues are trimmed from each CDR3. Fields, in order: J gene, V gene, clone size, D gene, CDR3 protein. D genes are given only for firm matches. Not every row has a clone size; where given, it reads once, few, many or a size class.

J gene: TRBJ2-7; V gene: TRBV29-1; clone size: .; D gene: .; CDR3 protein: SVSHSYEQY
J gene: TRBJ2-1; V gene: TRBV7-9; clone size: .; D gene: .; CDR3 protein: ASSLALFQF
J gene: TRBJ2-7; V gene: TRBV18; clone size: .; D gene: .; CDR3 protein: ASSPGASPPYEQY
J gene: TRBJ2-5; V gene: TRBV29-1; clone size: few; D gene: .; CDR3 protein: SASSGVEQY
J gene: TRBJ2-1; V gene: TRBV9; clone size: few; D gene: .; CDR3 protein: ASSRRDYNEQF
J gene: TRBJ2-4; V gene: TRBV5-1; clone size: few; D gene: .; CDR3 protein: ASSLGPRPGNIQY
J gene: TRBJ1-1; V gene: TRBV7-2; clone size: .; D gene: .; CDR3 protein: ASSLDRNTEAF
J gene: TRBJ1-5; V gene: TRBV28; clone size: .; D gene: .; CDR3 protein: ASRGQKGYGNQPQH
J gene: TRBJ2-1; V gene: TRBV29-1; clone size: .; D gene: .; CDR3 protein: SVGQPYNEQF
J gene: TRBJ1-2; V gene: TRBV9; clone size: few; D gene: .; CDR3 protein: ASSGGRPNYGYT
J gene: TRBJ1-1; V gene: TRBV6-5; clone size: .; D gene: .; CDR3 protein: ASSRSPRGTEAF
J gene: TRBJ2-1; V gene: TRBV25-1; clone size: .; D gene: TRBD2; CDR3 protein: ASSGSGSHNEQF
J gene: TRBJ1-2; V gene: TRBV27; clone size: few; D gene: .; CDR3 protein: ASSLTWRNYGYT
J gene: TRBJ2-5; V gene: TRBV11-2; clone size: .; D gene: TRBD1; CDR3 protein: ASSYLPYRGSQETQY
J gene: TRBJ2-5; V gene: TRBV20-1; clone size: .; D gene: .; CDR3 protein: SAQPPETQY
J gene: TRBJ1-4; V gene: TRBV30; clone size: .; D gene: .; CDR3 protein: AWSVQQQHEKLF
J gene: TRBJ2-1; V gene: TRBV30; clone size: .; D gene: TRBD2; CDR3 protein: AWSVTGGSGYEQF
J gene: TRBJ2-2; V gene: TRBV2; clone size: .; D gene: .; CDR3 protein: ASSSDTGELF
J gene: TRBJ2-5; V gene: TRBV2; clone size: once; D gene: .; CDR3 protein: ASRGTMGTETQY
J gene: TRBJ2-7; V gene: TRBV30; clone size: .; D gene: TRBD1; CDR3 protein: AWEQDRFYEQY
J gene: TRBJ2-3; V gene: TRBV10-3; clone size: once; D gene: .; CDR3 protein: AIRSGTESTDTQY
J gene: TRBJ2-2; V gene: TRBV29-1; clone size: few; D gene: .; CDR3 protein: SVVGLGGTYGELF
J gene: TRBJ2-2; V gene: TRBV2; clone size: .; D gene: TRBD1; CDR3 protein: ASSEETGWTTGELF
J gene: TRBJ1-2; V gene: TRBV29-1; clone size: .; D gene: .; CDR3 protein: SVEGGGYT
J gene: TRBJ2-3; V gene: TRBV5-1; clone size: few; D gene: .; CDR3 protein: ASSPRDSDTQY
J gene: TRBJ2-2; V gene: TRBV4-3; clone size: few; D gene: .; CDR3 protein: ASSRDPGTGELF
J gene: TRBJ2-7; V gene: TRBV11-1; clone size: .; D gene: TRBD1; CDR3 protein: ASSWNRGSYEQY
J gene: TRBJ2-7; V gene: TRBV30; clone size: few; D gene: .; CDR3 protein: AWTTGLPYEQY
J gene: TRBJ2-3; V gene: TRBV4-3; clone size: .; D gene: TRBD2; CDR3 protein: ASSLGLAGNTDTQY
J gene: TRBJ1-3; V gene: TRBV30; clone size: once; D gene: TRBD1; CDR3 protein: AWSADVRGSTIY
J gene: TRBJ2-1; V gene: TRBV10-3; clone size: few; D gene: TRBD2; CDR3 protein: AISEGTFRSSGSVNEQF
J gene: TRBJ2-5; V gene: TRBV7-2; clone size: .; D gene: .; CDR3 protein: ASSLVAGVETQY
J gene: TRBJ2-7; V gene: TRBV29-1; clone size: .; D gene: .; CDR3 protein: SVDLGADYEQY
J gene: TRBJ2-3; V gene: TRBV30; clone size: .; D gene: TRBD2; CDR3 protein: AWSLAGGPTDTQY
J gene: TRBJ1-2; V gene: TRBV30; clone size: .; D gene: .; CDR3 protein: AWSVRLGDSGYT
J gene: TRBJ2-5; V gene: TRBV5-1; clone size: .; D gene: TRBD1; CDR3 protein: ASSERTGGETQY
J gene: TRBJ2-7; V gene: TRBV7-2; clone size: few; D gene: .; CDR3 protein: ASSLAGQVGFYEQY
J gene: TRBJ1-2; V gene: TRBV30; clone size: .; D gene: .; CDR3 protein: AWQGYSNYGYT
J gene: TRBJ2-1; V gene: TRBV6-6; clone size: .; D gene: .; CDR3 protein: ASGGGGSYNEQF
J gene: TRBJ2-5; V gene: TRBV5-1; clone size: .; D gene: TRBD1; CDR3 protein: ASSSTGGAETQY
J gene: TRBJ1-2; V gene: TRBV15; clone size: .; D gene: .; CDR3 protein: ATSRSAQGGDGYT
J gene: TRBJ1-2; V gene: TRBV18; clone size: few; D gene: .; CDR3 protein: ASSSTGSDYGYT
J gene: TRBJ2-5; V gene: TRBV7-3; clone size: few; D gene: TRBD2; CDR3 protein: ASSSGLAETQY
J gene: TRBJ1-1; V gene: TRBV11-2; clone size: .; D gene: .; CDR3 protein: ASSLAQSYTEAF
J gene: TRBJ2-5; V gene: TRBV6-5; clone size: .; D gene: TRBD1; CDR3 protein: ASRPRTGGVKTQY
J gene: TRBJ2-5; V gene: TRBV6-5; clone size: .; D gene: .; CDR3 protein: AISEGQETQY
J gene: TRBJ2-3; V gene: TRBV7-2; clone size: once; D gene: .; CDR3 protein: ASSLGLTYTDTQY
J gene: TRBJ1-1; V gene: TRBV30; clone size: few; D gene: .; CDR3 protein: AWSVRLENTEAF
J gene: TRBJ2-7; V gene: TRBV29-1; clone size: few; D gene: TRBD2; CDR3 protein: SVVLAGSYEQY
J gene: TRBJ1-5; V gene: TRBV5-6; clone size: .; D gene: TRBD1; CDR3 protein: ASSLSTGASQPQH
J gene: TRBJ2-3; V gene: TRBV29-1; clone size: .; D gene: .; CDR3 protein: SVVQGTDTQY
J gene: TRBJ2-1; V gene: TRBV30; clone size: .; D gene: .; CDR3 protein: AWSLVYEQF
J gene: TRBJ2-7; V gene: TRBV18; clone size: once; D gene: .; CDR3 protein: ASSPPADEQY